A single sample is the source of the 32 T cell receptor beta chains below, sequenced in a study of T cells expressing NK-cell markers. TCRdb reprocessed the 5' RACE reads and stores each CDR3 protein as one record, lacking DNA. This sample's clone table lists 300,000 to 500,000 distinct CDR3 sequences. Specimen: blood T cells: a sorted CD56 or NKG2C T cell subset, CD4+ or CD8+ T cells, or bulk PBMC T cells (not recorded which). These receptors all stem from a woman between 50 and 59 years old in good health.

The gene calls are TRBV20-1 and TRBJ2-3. The CDR3 sequence is 15 residues long. Germline CDR1 and CDR2: DFQATT and SNEGSKA (reference sequence). The CDR3 region is CSALDSDAFTDTQYF.

The chain has TRBV19 and TRBJ1-6; no DNA is available, so the TRBD1 call from TCRdb remains unchecked. This CDR3 contains 17 residues. Germline V lookup: CDR1 LNHDA, CDR2 SQIVND (reference sequence). The CDR3 sequence is CASSTPQGGTANSPLHF.

This chain joins TRBV15 and TRBJ1-2. The CDR3 consists of 17 residues. Per the germline V gene, CDR1 is LNHNV and CDR2 is YYDKDF (reference sequence). The CDR3 region is CATSRDVAAGRKDGYTF.

This chain uses TRBV12-5 with TRBJ2-5; lacking DNA, the TRBD1 call made by TCRdb goes unchecked. From germline, CDR1 is LGHNT and CDR2 FRNRAP. CDR3 length equals 14 residues. This chain's CDR3 is CASGSSGGGETQYF.

The rearrangement links TRBV5-1 to TRBJ2-3; TCRdb's assignment of TRBD1 cannot be checked, as there is no DNA. The CDR3 loop spans 16 amino acids. Germline V gene lookup returns CDR1 SGHRS and CDR2 YFSETQ. CDR3 in amino acids: CASSLAPGFATDTQYF.

The chain joins TRBV6-6 to TRBJ2-3; TCRdb outputs TRBD2, but without DNA this stays unchecked. The length of the CDR3 is 17 residues. Germline V CDR1 and CDR2: MNHNY, SVGAGI (reference sequence). The CDR3 loop is CASRSGTSGRKTDTQYF.

J is TRBJ2-5 and V is TRBV6-5; TCRdb names TRBD1, which stays unverified in the absence of DNA. This CDR3 is 13 amino acids long. Per germline, CDR1 MNHEY and CDR2 SVGAGI. CDR3 loop: CASRQGPRETQYF.

The genes are TRBV5-1 and TRBJ2-7; TCRdb lists TRBD1, though no DNA is available to test this call. Per the germline V gene, CDR1 is SGHRS and CDR2 is YFSETQ. CDR3 length: 16 amino acids. The CDR3: CASSQLGQGSSYEQYF.

The chain combines TRBV7-9 with TRBJ2-3; TCRdb reports TRBD1, a call that lacks DNA to check it against. CDR3 size: 14 residues. Germline loops: CDR1 SEHNR, CDR2 FQNEAQ (reference sequence). CDR3 loop: CASSSTGTANTQYF.

The rearrangement joins TRBV5-1 to TRBJ2-2; the D call from TCRdb, TRBD1, cannot be confirmed without DNA. CDR3 length: 16 amino acids. CDR1 and CDR2 (germline): SGHRS, YFSETQ. The CDR3 reads CASSTRDRSNTGELFF.

The chain employs TRBV6-5 and TRBJ2-1; without DNA, the TCRdb call of TRBD1 cannot be checked. Germline CDR1 reads MNHEY; CDR2 reads SVGAGI. This CDR3 comprises 15 residues. CDR3: CASSYSGTGYNEQFF.

The CDR3 sequence is CSARPPSGKLFF. The chain is built from TRBV20-1 and TRBJ1-4; TCRdb designates TRBD1, a call that cannot be tested without DNA. CDR1 and CDR2 from the germline V gene are DFQATT and SNEGSKA (reference sequence). The CDR3 has 12 residues.

This chain joins TRBV10-3 and TRBJ2-1; no DNA is available, so the TRBD1 call from TCRdb remains unchecked. This CDR3 is built from 13 residues. CDR1 and CDR2 (germline): ENHRY, SYGVKD. CDR3: CAIMGGLSNEQFF.

CDR3 amino acids: CASSPGTGEPQHF. This chain links TRBV5-1 with TRBJ1-5; TCRdb's D call, TRBD1, is unchecked because there is no DNA. CDR1 SGHRS and CDR2 YFSETQ come from the germline V gene. This CDR3 is built from 13 residues. Based on the CDR3 plus reference TRBV5-1 and TRBJ1-5, the full variable domain is KAGVTQTPRYLIKTRGQQVTLSCSPISGHRSVSWYQQTPGQGLQFLFEYFSETQRNKGNFPGRFSGRQFSNSRSEMNVSTLELGDSALYLCASSPGTGEPQHFGDGTRLSIL.

The V gene is TRBV29-1, the J gene TRBJ2-5; TCRdb's D call, TRBD2, is unchecked because there is no DNA. Per germline, CDR1 SQVTM and CDR2 ANQGSEA. The CDR3 totals 15 residues. This CDR3 reads CSAIQRLAGDGTQYF.

The V call is TRBV19, the J call TRBJ2-2; TCRdb calls TRBD2, which cannot be checked without DNA. The germline V gene encodes CDR1 LNHDA and CDR2 SQIVND (reference sequence). The CDR3 has 15 amino acids. This chain's CDR3 is CASSIALGGTGELFF.

The V call is TRBV5-6, the J call TRBJ2-1. The CDR3 is 12 amino acids. CDR1 and CDR2 (germline): SGHDT, YYEEEE. CDR3 sequence: CASSFQRAEQFF.

The chain employs TRBV5-5 and TRBJ2-3; TCRdb reports TRBD1, a call that lacks DNA to check it against. Germline V lookup: CDR1 SGHKS, CDR2 YYEKEE (reference sequence). This CDR3 contains 17 residues. The CDR3 here is CASSWGGREPFTDTQYF.

The chain uses TRBV27 and TRBJ1-6; TCRdb calls TRBD1, which cannot be checked without DNA. The CDR3 extends over 14 amino acids. CDR1 and CDR2 (germline): MNHEY, SMNVEV (reference sequence). CDR3 sequence: CASSFGTGDSPLHF.

The V gene is TRBV10-3, the J gene TRBJ2-3; the D gene TCRdb calls, TRBD1, cannot be checked with no DNA. The germline gives CDR1 ENHRY, CDR2 SYGVKD. The CDR3 extends over 16 amino acids. Here the CDR3 reads CAISGGGAGSTDTQYF.

The V call is TRBV12-3 or TRBV12-4, the J call TRBJ2-2; TCRdb names TRBD2, which stays unverified in the absence of DNA. The CDR3 consists of 12 residues. The CDR3 is CASSPASGELFF.

The chain is built from TRBV5-1 and TRBJ2-5; TCRdb calls TRBD2, which cannot be checked without DNA. CDR3 size: 18 residues. Germline CDR1 and CDR2: SGHRS and YFSETQ. The CDR3 sequence is CASSLVGGLAENQETQYF.

This chain uses TRBV5-1 with TRBJ2-1; as DNA is missing, the TRBD2 call by TCRdb cannot be tested. Per the germline V gene, CDR1 is SGHRS and CDR2 is YFSETQ. The CDR3 is made up of 15 amino acids. The CDR3 spells CASSLAVAGFNEQFF.

The rearrangement uses TRBV2 and TRBJ2-3; without DNA, the TCRdb call of TRBD1 cannot be checked. The CDR3 contains 16 residues. From germline, CDR1 is SNHLY and CDR2 FYNNEI. The CDR3: CASETKGTGDTDTQYF.

This sequence joins TRBV24-1 and TRBJ2-1; TCRdb's D call of TRBD2 is untestable without DNA. This CDR3 is built from 18 residues. Germline CDR1 is KGHDR and CDR2 is SFDVKD. The CDR3 is CATSAASLALGRYNEQFF.

The CDR3 here is CSAGALAGSYEQYF. This chain connects TRBV20-1 to TRBJ2-7; checking the TCRdb D call of TRBD2 is not possible without DNA. CDR3 length: 14 residues. CDR1 and CDR2 (germline): DFQATT, SNEGSKA (reference sequence).

The chain has TRBV12-3 or TRBV12-4 and TRBJ1-2; the TCRdb call, TRBD1, lacks DNA for checking. CDR3 size: 16 residues. The CDR3: CASSSLIQGPNYGYTF.

The V gene is TRBV24-1, the J gene TRBJ2-1; TCRdb outputs TRBD2, but without DNA this stays unchecked. The germline V gene has CDR1 KGHDR and CDR2 SFDVKD. The CDR3 length is 13 residues. The CDR3 sequence: CATSDLGALEQFF.

This chain links TRBV6-6 with TRBJ2-1; absent DNA, TCRdb's TRBD1 call cannot be checked. The CDR3 has 14 residues. Germline V gene lookup returns CDR1 MNHNY and CDR2 SVGAGI (reference sequence). CDR3 sequence reads: CASSYSRGHNEQFF.

This chain uses TRBV7-7 with TRBJ2-2; the TRBD2 assignment by TCRdb is unverifiable without DNA. Germline-derived CDR1 and CDR2 are SSHAT and FNYEAQ (reference sequence). CDR3 size: 16 residues. The chain's CDR3 is CASSLGLSGSDRELFF. The full variable domain, rest sourced from reference TRBV7-7 and TRBJ2-2, is GAGVSQSPRYKVTKRGQDVTLRCDPISSHATLYWYQQALGQGPEFLTYFNYEAQPDKSGLPSDRFSAERPEGSISTLTIQRTEQRDSAMYRCASSLGLSGSDRELFFGEGSRLTVL.

The CDR3 protein is CASSFRQGTDTQYF. The chain employs TRBV12-3 or TRBV12-4 and TRBJ2-3; TCRdb selects TRBD1, and the lack of DNA leaves this call unchecked. CDR3 length equals 14 residues.

The rearrangement uses TRBV11-3 and TRBJ2-3; TCRdb's assignment of TRBD2 cannot be checked, as there is no DNA. The CDR3 has 14 amino acids. Germline V gene data show CDR1 as SGHNT and CDR2 as YENEEA. CDR3 sequence reads: CASSLGPTRDTQYF.